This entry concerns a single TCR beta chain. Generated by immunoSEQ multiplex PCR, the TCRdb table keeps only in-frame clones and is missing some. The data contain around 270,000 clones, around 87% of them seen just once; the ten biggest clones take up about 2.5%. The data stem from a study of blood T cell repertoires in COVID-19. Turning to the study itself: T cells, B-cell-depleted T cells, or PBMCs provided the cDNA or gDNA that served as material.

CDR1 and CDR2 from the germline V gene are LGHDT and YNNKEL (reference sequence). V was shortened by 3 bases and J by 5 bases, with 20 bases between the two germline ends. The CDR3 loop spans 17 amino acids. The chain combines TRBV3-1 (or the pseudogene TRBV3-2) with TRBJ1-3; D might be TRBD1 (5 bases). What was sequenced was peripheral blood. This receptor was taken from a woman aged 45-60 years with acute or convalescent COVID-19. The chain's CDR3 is CASSQETASCLRNTIYF. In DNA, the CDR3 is TGTGCCAGCAGCCAGGAGACAGCCTCTTGTTTGCGAAACACCATATATTTT.